Described below is a single T cell receptor beta chain sequence and its context. These data come from a study of shared clonotypes between healthy human individuals. Germline CDR1 and CDR2: MRHNA and SNTAGT. After removal of 6 bases from V and 9 bases from J, the junction contained 6 bases not matched to a gene. The CDR3 loop spans 14 amino acids. Genomic DNA from each subset was divided evenly over several immunoSEQ plates. Assay: immunoSEQ multiplex PCR; the TCRdb copy retains only in-frame clones and omits some. The sample lists about 1,500,000 clones; 96% were seen once. There were no recent acute infections or vaccinations among the donors, who were healthy HIV-negative adults. The authors divided CD4+ cells into CD45RA+ naive and CD45RA-negative memory subsets.

The source of this sequence is a man aged 25-40 years in good health. The sequenced material came from naive CD4+ T cells sorted from blood. Subset denoted: CD45RA+ positively selected. The V and J genes are TRBV6-4 and TRBJ2-1; TRBD2 matches at 12 bases. DNA for the CDR3: TGTGCCAGCAGCCTAGCGGGAGGGCTTGGTGAGCAGTTCTTC. It encodes CASSLAGGLGEQFF.